This T cell receptor (beta chain) was identified in a study of blood T cell repertoires in COVID-19. Overall study context: Specimens from acute and convalescent COVID-19 originated in the United States, Italy and Spain. T cells, B-cell-depleted T cells, or PBMCs supplied cDNA or gDNA.

V gave up 1 base and J gave up 7 bases, with 10 bases separating them. The germline gives CDR1 SGHAT, CDR2 FQNNGV. The CDR3 totals 14 residues. Original handling: Nucleated cell counts were estimated from reference gene primer amplification. Only in-frame clones appear in the TCRdb table, and some are missing; sequencing was by immunoSEQ multiplex PCR. The D gene and trimming were derived from the DNA, and the V and J assignments and clone size from that table. The table lists approximately 50,000 clones, about 83% of them singletons. This clone was counted many times. This TCR was sampled from a human donor in a cohort sampled during active COVID-19. The sequenced material came from peripheral blood. The V call is TRBV11-2, the J call TRBJ2-2, with D maybe TRBD1 (5 bases). In DNA form, the CDR3 reads TGTGCCAGCAGCTTAGCAGGGCGCATCGGGGAGCTGTTTTTT. This sequence encodes CASSLAGRIGELFF.